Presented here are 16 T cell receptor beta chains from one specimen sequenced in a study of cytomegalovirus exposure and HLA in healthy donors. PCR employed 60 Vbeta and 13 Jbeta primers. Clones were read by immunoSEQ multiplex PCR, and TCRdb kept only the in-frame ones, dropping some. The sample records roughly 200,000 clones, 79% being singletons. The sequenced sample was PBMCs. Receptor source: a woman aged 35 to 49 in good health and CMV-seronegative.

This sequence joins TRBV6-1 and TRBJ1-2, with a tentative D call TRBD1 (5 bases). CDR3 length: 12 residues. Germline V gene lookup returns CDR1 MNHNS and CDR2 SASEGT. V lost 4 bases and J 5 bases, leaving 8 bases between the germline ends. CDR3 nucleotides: TGTGCCAGCAGTGTAGGGGAATATGGCTACACCTTC. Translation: CASSVGEYGYTF.

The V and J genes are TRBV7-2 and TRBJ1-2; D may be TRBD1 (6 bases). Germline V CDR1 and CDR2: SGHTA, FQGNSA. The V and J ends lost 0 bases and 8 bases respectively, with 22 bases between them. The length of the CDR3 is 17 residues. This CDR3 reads CASSLAPSSGATVGYTF. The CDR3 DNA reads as TGTGCCAGCAGCTTAGCCCCCTCGTCAGGGGCAACGGTCGGCTACACCTTC.

The CDR3 DNA sequence: TGTGCCAGCAGCTTGCAGGGGGCAAATCAGCCCCAGCATTTT. It translates to CASSLQGANQPQHF. The V call is TRBV5-4, the J call TRBJ1-5, with 8 bases aligning to TRBD1. The CDR3 has 14 amino acids. Trimming took 1 base from V and 4 from J; bases not matched to a gene: 1. Germline values: CDR1 SGHNT, CDR2 YYREEE (reference sequence).

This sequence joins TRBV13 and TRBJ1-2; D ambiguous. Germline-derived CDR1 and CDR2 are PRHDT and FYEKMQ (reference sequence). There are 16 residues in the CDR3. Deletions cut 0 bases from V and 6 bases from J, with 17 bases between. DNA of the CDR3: TGTGCCAGCAGCTTAGGCGTTCCAACTCGGGGAGATGGCTACACCTTC. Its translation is CASSLGVPTRGDGYTF.

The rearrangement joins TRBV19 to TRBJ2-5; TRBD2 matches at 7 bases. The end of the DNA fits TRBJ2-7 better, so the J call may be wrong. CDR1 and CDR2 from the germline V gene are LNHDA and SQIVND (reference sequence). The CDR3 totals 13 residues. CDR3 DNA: TGTGCCAGTAGTATACTGGGGAGGGACGAGCAGTACTTC. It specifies CASSILGRDEQYF.

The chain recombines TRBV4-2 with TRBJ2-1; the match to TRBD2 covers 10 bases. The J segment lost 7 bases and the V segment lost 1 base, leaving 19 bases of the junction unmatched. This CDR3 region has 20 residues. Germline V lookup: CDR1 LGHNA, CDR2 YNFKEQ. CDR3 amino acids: CASSQGQGGSGRAKINEQFF. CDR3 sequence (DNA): TGTGCCAGCAGCCAAGGACAGGGAGGGAGCGGGAGGGCCAAGATTAATGAGCAGTTCTTC.

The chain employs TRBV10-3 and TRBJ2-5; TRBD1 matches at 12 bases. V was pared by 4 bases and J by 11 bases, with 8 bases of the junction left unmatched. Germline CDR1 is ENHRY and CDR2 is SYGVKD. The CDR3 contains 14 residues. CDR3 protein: CAISVGQGAREQYF. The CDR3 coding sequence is TGTGCCATCAGTGTGGGACAGGGGGCGAGGGAGCAGTACTTC.

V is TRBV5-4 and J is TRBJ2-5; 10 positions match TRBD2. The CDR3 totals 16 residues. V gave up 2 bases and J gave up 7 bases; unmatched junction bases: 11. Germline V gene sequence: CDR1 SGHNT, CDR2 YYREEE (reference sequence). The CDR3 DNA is TGTGCCAGCAGCTTTGGGGCTAGCGGGAGCCTAGGGACCCAGTACTTC. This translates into CASSFGASGSLGTQYF.

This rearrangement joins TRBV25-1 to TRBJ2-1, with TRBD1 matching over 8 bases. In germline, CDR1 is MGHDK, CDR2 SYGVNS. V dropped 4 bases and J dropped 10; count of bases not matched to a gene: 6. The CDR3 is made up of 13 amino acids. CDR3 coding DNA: TGTGCCAGCAGTGGGACAGGGAAAGTGGAGCAGTTCTTC. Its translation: CASSGTGKVEQFF.

The CDR3 loop reads CASTREGRGREAFF. The CDR3 nucleotides read TGTGCCAGCACTAGGGAGGGGAGAGGAAGAGAAGCTTTCTTT. The J gene is TRBJ1-1, the V gene TRBV6-6; possible D gene TRBD1, 5 bases. The V gene lost 7 bases and the J gene lost 8 bases, with 20 bases spanning the gap. The CDR3 contains 14 residues. In germline, CDR1 is MNHNY, CDR2 SVGAGI (reference sequence).

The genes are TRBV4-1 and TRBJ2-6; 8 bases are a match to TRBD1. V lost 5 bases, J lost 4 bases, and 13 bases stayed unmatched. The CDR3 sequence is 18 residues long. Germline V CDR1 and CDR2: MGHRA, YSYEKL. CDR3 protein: CASSDVRQGMPGANVLTF. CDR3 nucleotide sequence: TGCGCCAGCAGCGACGTCAGACAGGGGATGCCCGGGGCCAACGTCCTGACTTTC.

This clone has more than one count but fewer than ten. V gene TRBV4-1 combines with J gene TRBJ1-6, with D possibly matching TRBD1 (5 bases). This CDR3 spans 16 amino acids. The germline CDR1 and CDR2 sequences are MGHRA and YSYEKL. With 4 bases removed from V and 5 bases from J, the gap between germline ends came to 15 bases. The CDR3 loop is CASSRTLIDHNSPLHF. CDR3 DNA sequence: TGCGCCAGCAGCCGGACACTAATCGACCATAATTCACCCCTCCACTTT.

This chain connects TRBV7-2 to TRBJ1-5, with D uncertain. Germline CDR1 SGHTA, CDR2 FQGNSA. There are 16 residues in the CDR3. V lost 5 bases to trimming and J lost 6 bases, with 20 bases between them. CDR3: CASSLPGEAGSQPQHF. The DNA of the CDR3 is TGTGCCAGCAGCCTACCTGGAGAAGCCGGGAGTCAGCCCCAGCATTTT.

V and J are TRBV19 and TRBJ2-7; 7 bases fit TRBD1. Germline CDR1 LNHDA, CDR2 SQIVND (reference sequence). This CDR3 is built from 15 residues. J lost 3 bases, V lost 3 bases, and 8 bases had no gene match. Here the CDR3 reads CASSIVDRADYEQYF. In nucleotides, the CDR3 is TGTGCCAGTAGTATTGTCGACAGGGCTGACTACGAGCAGTACTTC. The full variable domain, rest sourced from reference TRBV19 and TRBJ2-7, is DGGITQSPKYLFRKEGQNVTLSCEQNLNHDAMYWYRQDPGQGLRLIYYSQIVNDFQKGDIAEGYSVSREKKESFPLTVTSAQKNPTAFYLCASSIVDRADYEQYFGPGTRLTVT.

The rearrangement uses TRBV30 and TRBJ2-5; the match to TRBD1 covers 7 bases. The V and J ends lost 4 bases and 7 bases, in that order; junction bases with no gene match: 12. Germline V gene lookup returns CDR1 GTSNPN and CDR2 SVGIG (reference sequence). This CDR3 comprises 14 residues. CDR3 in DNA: TGTGCCTGGACTCTGGACAGGCGAGGGGGGACCCAGTACTTC. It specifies CAWTLDRRGGTQYF. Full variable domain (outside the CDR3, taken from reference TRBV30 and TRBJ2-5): SQTIHQWPATLVQPVGSPLSLECTVEGTSNPNLYWYRQAAGRGLQLLFYSVGIGQISSEVPQNLSASRPQDRQFILSSKKLLLSDSGFYLCAWTLDRRGGTQYFGPGTRLLVL.

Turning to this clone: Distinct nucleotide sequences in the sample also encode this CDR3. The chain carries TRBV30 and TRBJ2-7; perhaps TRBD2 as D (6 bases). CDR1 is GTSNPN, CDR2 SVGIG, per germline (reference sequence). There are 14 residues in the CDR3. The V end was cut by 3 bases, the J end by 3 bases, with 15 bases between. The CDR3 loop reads CAWRLAGASYEQYF. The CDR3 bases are TGTGCCTGGAGACTAGCCGGGGCCAGCTACGAGCAGTACTTC.